This TCR beta chain was recorded in a study of blood T cell repertoires in COVID-19. Original processing methods: Estimates of nucleated cell counts were drawn from the amplification of reference gene primers. The repertoire was sequenced with immunoSEQ multiplex PCR; TCRdb's copy has only in-frame clones and lacks some. D and trimming come from the DNA, and the V and J calls and clone size come from that table. The table lists fewer than 300,000 clones, about four fifths of them singletons. Germline CDR1 is GTSNPN and CDR2 is SVGIG (reference sequence). The CDR3 contains 15 residues. The junction had 3 bases not matched to a gene; V was cut back by 1 base and J by 0 bases.

J is TRBJ1-5 and V is TRBV30; 7 bases align to TRBD1. Sequencing used peripheral blood. The receptor was derived from a human donor with COVID-19, enrolled during active disease. The donor label of this sample is uncertain. In DNA, the CDR3 is TGTGCCTGGAGTGCCAGGGGGGCTAGCAATCAGCCCCAGCATTTT. Encoded protein: CAWSARGASNQPQHF.